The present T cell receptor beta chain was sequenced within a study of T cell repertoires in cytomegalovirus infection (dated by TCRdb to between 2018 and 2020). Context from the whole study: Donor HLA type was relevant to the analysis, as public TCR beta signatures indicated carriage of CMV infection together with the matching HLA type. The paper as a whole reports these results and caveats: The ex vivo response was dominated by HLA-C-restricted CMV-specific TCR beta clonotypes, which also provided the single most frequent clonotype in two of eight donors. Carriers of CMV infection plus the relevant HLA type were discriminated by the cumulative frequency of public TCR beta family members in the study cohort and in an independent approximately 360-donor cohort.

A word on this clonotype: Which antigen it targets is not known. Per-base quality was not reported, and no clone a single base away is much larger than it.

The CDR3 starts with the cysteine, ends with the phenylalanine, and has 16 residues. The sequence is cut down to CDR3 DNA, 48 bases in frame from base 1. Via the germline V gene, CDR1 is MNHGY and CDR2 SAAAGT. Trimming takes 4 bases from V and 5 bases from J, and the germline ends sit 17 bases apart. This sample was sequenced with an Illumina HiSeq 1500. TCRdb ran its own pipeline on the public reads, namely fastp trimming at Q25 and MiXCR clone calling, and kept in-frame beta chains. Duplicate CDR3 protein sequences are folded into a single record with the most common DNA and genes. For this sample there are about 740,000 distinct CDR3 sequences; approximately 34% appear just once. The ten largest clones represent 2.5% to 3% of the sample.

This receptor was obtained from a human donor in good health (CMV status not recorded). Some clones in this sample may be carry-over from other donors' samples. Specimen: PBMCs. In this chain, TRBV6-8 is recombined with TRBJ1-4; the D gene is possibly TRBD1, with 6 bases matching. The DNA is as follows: TGTGCCAGCAGTTCGACTTACAGGGAGGTGAATGAAAAACTGTTTTTT. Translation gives CASSSTYREVNEKLFF.